This record looks at one T cell receptor (beta chain) sequence and its context. This CDR3 contains 15 residues. The germline CDR1 and CDR2 sequences are MDHEN and SYDVKM. Trimming removed 2 bases from V and 7 bases from J, with 15 bases in between. This specimen comes from a study of lymphopenia after photon versus proton radiotherapy. Using immunoSEQ multiplex PCR, the repertoire was profiled, and TCRdb retains in-frame clones only, with some absent. The repertoire includes roughly 65,000 clones, roughly 91% of them detected once, and about 3.1% sits in the top ten. The origin of this receptor is a woman aged 65 to 85 with pancreatic cancer. V usage is TRBV28 and J usage is TRBJ1-5, with D perhaps TRBD1 (6 bases). Source: peripheral blood, taken from a patient treated with photon-based radiotherapy. DNA of the CDR3: TGTGCCAGCAGTTTAGTATCAGGGGCAGGGCAGCCCCAGCATTTT. Translated: CASSLVSGAGQPQHF.